This T cell receptor (beta chain) was retrieved from a study of blood T cells in healthy people across ages. Germline V CDR1 and CDR2: DFQATT, SNEGSKA (reference sequence). The CDR3 runs 12 residues. Study-wide points: The fall in TCR beta diversity per million T cells was roughly linear with age.

For this clonotype: Its antigen is still unknown.

A J-beta primer mix and a sample-barcoded 5' primer were used in a second PCR of about 7 to 12 cycles. Using its own MiXCR run on the 5' RACE reads, TCRdb lists one record per CDR3 protein. The sample shows 1.5 million to 2 million distinct CDR3 sequences, roughly 30% of them seen only once. The sequence derives from a woman in her 30s in good health. Material for sequencing was blood. The chain has TRBV20-1 and TRBJ2-5; tentatively, D is TRBD2 (5 bases). The CDR3: CRARANQETQYF. The CDR3 DNA reads as TGCAGGGCGAGGGCGAACCAAGAGACCCAGTACTTC.